This T cell receptor beta chain originates from a study of blood T cells in healthy people across ages. Study results and caveats: Diversity figures derived from one million T cells were judged to underestimate the true value.

Germline CDR1 reads MNHNY; CDR2 reads SVGAGI (reference sequence). Trimming cost V 7 bases and J 10 bases, with 8 bases left between them. The CDR3 runs to 11 residues. As for this clonotype: Its antigen is unidentified.

Every donor contributed 8 to 10 milliliters of peripheral blood by blood draw. A second PCR, run for roughly 7 to 11 cycles, used a sample-barcoded 5' primer plus a J-beta primer mix. From the 5' RACE reads, TCRdb called clonotypes with MiXCR, one entry per CDR3 protein. The data show approximately 880,000 distinct CDR3 sequences, roughly 52% seen once. The sequence was collected from a man aged 25-45 years in good health. Material for sequencing was blood. V usage is TRBV6-6 and J usage is TRBJ1-6, with D unresolved. CDR3 DNA sequence: TGTGCCAGCACCCTTGGGTCACCCCTCCACTTT. Encoded protein: CASTLGSPLHF.